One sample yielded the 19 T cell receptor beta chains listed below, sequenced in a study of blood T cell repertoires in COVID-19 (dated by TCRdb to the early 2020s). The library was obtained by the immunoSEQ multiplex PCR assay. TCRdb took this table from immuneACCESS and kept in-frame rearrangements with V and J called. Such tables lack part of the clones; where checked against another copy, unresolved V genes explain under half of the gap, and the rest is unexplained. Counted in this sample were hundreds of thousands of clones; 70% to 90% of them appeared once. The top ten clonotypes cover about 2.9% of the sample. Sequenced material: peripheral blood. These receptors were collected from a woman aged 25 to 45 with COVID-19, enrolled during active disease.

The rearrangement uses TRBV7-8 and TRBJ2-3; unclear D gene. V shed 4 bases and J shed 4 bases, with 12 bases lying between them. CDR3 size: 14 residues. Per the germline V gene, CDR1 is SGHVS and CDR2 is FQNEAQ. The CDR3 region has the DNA TGTGCCAGCAGCTCTCGGTTGGGCCCAGATACGCAGTATTTT. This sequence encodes CASSSRLGPDTQYF.

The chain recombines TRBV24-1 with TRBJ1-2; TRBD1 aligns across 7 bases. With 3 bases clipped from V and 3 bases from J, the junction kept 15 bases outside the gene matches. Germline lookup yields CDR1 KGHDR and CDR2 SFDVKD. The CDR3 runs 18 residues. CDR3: CATSDGQQSRGLDYGYTF. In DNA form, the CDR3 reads TGTGCCACCAGTGATGGCCAGCAGAGTAGGGGGCTGGACTATGGCTACACCTTC.

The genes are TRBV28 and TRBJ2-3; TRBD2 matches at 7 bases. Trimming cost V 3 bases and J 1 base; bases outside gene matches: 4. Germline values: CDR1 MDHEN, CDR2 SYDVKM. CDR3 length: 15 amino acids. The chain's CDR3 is CASSFGGRGTDTQYF. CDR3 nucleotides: TGTGCCAGCAGTTTCGGCGGGAGAGGCACAGATACGCAGTATTTT.

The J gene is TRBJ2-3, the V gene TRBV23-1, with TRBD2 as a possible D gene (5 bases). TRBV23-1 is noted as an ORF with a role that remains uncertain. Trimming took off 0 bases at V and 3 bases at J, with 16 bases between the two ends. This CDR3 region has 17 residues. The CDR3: CASSQSPPRGWTDTQYF. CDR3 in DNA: TGCGCCAGCAGTCAATCGCCCCCCCGAGGGTGGACAGATACGCAGTATTTT.

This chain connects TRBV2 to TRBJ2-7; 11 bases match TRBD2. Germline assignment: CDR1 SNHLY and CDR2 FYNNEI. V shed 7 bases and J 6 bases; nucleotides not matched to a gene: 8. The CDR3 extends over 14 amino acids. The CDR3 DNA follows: TGTGCCAGCAAGGGACTAGCGGATTCCCGCGAGCAGTACGTC. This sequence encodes CASKGLADSREQYV.

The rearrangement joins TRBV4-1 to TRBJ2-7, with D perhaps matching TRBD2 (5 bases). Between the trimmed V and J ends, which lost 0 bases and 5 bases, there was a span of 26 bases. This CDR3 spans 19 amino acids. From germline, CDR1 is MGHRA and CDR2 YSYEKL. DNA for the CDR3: TGCGCCAGCAGCCAAGATTTGGACGGATGGAGACGGGTACTAGACGAGCAGTACTTC. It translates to CASSQDLDGWRRVLDEQYF.

The DNA for the CDR3 is TGTGCCAGCAGTGAGGAACCCAGGGTCAGCTCCTACAATGAGCAGTTCTTC. Its translation: CASSEEPRVSSYNEQFF. The chain links TRBV6-1 to TRBJ2-1, with D perhaps TRBD1 (5 bases). V lost 3 bases, J lost 0 bases, and 15 bases lay in between. The CDR3 contains 17 residues. The germline CDR1 and CDR2 sequences are MNHNS and SASEGT.

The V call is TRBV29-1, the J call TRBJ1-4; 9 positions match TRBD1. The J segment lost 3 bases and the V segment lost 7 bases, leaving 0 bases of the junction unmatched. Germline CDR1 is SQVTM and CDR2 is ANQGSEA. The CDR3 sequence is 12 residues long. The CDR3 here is CSGTGANEKLFF. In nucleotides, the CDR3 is TGCAGCGGGACAGGGGCTAATGAAAAACTGTTTTTT.

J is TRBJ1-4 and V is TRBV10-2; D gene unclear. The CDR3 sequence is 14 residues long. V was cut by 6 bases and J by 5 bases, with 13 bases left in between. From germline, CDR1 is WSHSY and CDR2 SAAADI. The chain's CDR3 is CASRAYGRNEKLFF. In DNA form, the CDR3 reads TGCGCCAGCAGAGCCTACGGGAGGAATGAAAAACTGTTTTTT.

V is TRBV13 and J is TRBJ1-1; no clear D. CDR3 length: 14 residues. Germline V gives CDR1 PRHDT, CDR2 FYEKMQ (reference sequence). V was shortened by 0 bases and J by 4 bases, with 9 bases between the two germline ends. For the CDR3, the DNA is TGTGCCAGCAGCTTAGGCGAGAGATCCACTGAAGCTTTCTTT. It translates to CASSLGERSTEAFF.

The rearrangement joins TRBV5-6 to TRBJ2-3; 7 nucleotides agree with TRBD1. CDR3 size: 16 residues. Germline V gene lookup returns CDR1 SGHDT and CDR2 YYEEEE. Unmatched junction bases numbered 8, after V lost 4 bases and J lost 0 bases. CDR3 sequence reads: CASSNMGQISTDTQYF. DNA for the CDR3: TGTGCCAGCAGCAACATGGGACAGATTAGCACAGATACGCAGTATTTT.

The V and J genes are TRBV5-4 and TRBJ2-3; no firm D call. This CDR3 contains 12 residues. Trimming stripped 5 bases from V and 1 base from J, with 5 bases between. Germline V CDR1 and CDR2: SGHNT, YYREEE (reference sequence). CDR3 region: CASRAGTDTQYF. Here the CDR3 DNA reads TGTGCCAGCAGGGCCGGCACAGATACGCAGTATTTT.

The CDR3 spells CASSLELGQPQHF. DNA for the CDR3: TGTGCCAGCAGCTTAGAACTCGGTCAGCCCCAGCATTTT. The chain couples TRBV11-2 to TRBJ1-5, with D unclear. Trimming left V 0 bases short and J 6 bases short, with 6 bases between. This CDR3 region has 13 residues. Germline V gene data show CDR1 as SGHAT and CDR2 as FQNNGV. The full variable domain, in which reference TRBV11-2 and TRBJ1-5 provide the parts outside the CDR3, is EAGVAQSPRYKIIEKRQSVAFWCNPISGHATLYWYQQILGQGPKLLIQFQNNGVVDDSQLPKDRFSAERLKGVDSTLKIQPAKLEDSAVYLCASSLELGQPQHFGDGTRLSIL.

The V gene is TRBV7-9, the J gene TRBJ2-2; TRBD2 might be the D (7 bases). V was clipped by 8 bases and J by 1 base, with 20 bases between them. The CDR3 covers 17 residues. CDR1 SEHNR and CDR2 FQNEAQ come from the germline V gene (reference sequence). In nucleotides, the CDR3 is TGTGCCAGCGGGGGGGCCCTAAACGCGTTGAACACCGGGGAGCTGTTTTTT. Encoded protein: CASGGALNALNTGELFF.

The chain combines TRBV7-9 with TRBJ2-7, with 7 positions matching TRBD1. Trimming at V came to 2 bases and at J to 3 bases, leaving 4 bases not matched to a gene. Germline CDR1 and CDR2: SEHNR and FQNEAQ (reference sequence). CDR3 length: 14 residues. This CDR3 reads CASSLRGQHYEQYF. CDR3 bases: TGTGCCAGCAGCTTACGGGGACAGCACTACGAGCAGTACTTC. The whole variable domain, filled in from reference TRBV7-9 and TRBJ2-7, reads DTGVSQNPRHKITKRGQNVTFRCDPISEHNRLYWYRQTLGQGPEFLTYFQNEAQLEKSRLLSDRFSAERPKGSFSTLEIQRTEQGDSAMYLCASSLRGQHYEQYFGPGTRLTVT.

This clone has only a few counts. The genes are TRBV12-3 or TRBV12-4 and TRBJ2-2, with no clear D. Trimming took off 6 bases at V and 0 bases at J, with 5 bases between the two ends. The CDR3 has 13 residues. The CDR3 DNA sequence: TGTGCCAGCAGCACTACGAACACCGGGGAGCTGTTTTTT. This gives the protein CASSTTNTGELFF.

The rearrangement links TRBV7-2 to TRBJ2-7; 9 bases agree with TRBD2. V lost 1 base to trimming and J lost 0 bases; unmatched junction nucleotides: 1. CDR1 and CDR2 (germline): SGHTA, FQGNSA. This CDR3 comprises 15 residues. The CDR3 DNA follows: TGTGCCAGCAGCTTAGATAGCGGGAGCTCCTACGAGCAGTACTTC. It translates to CASSLDSGSSYEQYF.

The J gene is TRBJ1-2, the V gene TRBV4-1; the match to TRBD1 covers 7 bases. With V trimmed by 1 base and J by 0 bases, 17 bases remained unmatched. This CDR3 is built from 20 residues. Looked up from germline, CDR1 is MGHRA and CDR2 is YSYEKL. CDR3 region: CASSQVLRDSGLQTNYGYTF. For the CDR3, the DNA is TGCGCCAGCAGCCAAGTCCTCCGGGACAGCGGACTTCAAACTAACTATGGCTACACCTTC.

The CDR3 sequence: CASSAPGFRFQETQYF. The CDR3 region has the DNA TGTGCCAGCAGTGCACCGGGGTTTCGCTTCCAAGAGACCCAGTACTTC. This chain uses TRBV28 with TRBJ2-5, with D tentatively TRBD2 (5 bases). Germline assignment: CDR1 MDHEN and CDR2 SYDVKM. The CDR3 runs to 16 residues. Trimming cost V 5 bases and J 1 base, with 17 bases left between them.